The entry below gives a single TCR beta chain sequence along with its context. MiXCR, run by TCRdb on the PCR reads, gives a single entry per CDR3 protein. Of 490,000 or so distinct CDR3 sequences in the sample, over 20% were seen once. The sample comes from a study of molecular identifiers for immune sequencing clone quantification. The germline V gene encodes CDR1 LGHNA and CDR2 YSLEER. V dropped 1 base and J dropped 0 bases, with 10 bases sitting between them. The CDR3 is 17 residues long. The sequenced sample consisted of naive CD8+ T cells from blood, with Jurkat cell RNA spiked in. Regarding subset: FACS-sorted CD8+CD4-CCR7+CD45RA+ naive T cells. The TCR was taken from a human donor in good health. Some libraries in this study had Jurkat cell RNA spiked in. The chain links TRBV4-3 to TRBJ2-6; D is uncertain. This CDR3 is CASSQVGRLSGANVLTF. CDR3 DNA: TGCGCCAGCAGCCAAGTAGGACGCCTCTCTGGGGCCAACGTCCTGACTTTC.